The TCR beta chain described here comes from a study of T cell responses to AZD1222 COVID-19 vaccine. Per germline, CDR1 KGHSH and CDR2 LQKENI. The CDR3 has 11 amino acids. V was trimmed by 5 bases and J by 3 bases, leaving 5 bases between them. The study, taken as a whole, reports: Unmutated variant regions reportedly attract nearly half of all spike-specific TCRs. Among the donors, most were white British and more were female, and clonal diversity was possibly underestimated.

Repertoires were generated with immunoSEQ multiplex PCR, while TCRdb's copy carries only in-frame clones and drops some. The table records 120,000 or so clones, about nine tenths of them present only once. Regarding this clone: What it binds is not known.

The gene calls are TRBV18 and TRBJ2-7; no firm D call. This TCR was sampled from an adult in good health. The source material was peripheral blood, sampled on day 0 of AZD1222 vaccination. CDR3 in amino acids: CASSFRYEQYF. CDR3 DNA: TGTGCCAGCTCATTCCGCTACGAGCAGTACTTC.